Listed here is a single T cell receptor beta chain. This clonotype was picked up one time. Its target antigen remains unknown. The input lacks base qualities; no much larger clone sits a single base away. Single-read evidence is weak. These data belong to a study of regulatory T cells in long-lasting Graves disease (TCRdb year 2021). Background for the entire study: To count as having persistent Graves' disease, a patient had to have received antithyroid drug treatment for over 5 years with TSH receptor autoantibodies remaining persistently positive. This study used TCR sequencing and RNA sequencing of peripheral blood to compare persistent Graves' disease patients against newly diagnosed Graves' disease patients. Antithyroid drugs had been taken for around 9.8 years on average by persistent Graves' disease patients in the clinical cohort. The study was conducted in China and was registered as a clinical trial. A total of 33 samples underwent TCR sequencing, from about 13 patients with persistent Graves' disease and 20 or so patients with newly diagnosed Graves' disease.

The method was multiplex PCR. Instrument on record: Illumina HiSeq 4000. CDR3 regions were amplified by Arm-PCR with iRepertoire HTBI primers to construct TCR beta libraries. Before sequencing, the PCR products underwent gel purification. In the source study's methods: Gene usage analysis of CDR3 amino acid clonotypes used the 55 to 65 TRBV and more than 13 TRBJ segments found across samples. COPE and FqMerger were used to merge the filtered high-quality paired reads into contigs. Contigs were aligned with BLAST to IMGT TRBV, TRBD and TRBJ reference genes, and CDR3 was defined per IMGT. Clonotypes above 0.1% frequency were classified as highly expanded clones. Shannon entropy was used to measure repertoire diversity, and the Gini coefficient was used to measure V-J evenness. Clonotypes shared by more than one individual were considered public. TCRdb reanalyzed the raw reads on its own, using fastp at Q25 for trimming and MiXCR for clone calling, and kept in-frame beta chains. Each CDR3 protein appears once, grouped with its most common genes and DNA. The V and J calls come from TCRdb's annotation, not from the publication. This sample comprises 420,000 or so distinct CDR3 sequences, about 25% of them detected only once. Roughly 30% of the sample lies in the top ten.

Read against the paper, the sample's time point label means: persistent/refractory GD, antithyroid drugs over 5 years with positive TRAb. For both TCR sequencing and RNA sequencing, RNA was extracted from PBMCs using TRIzol. Graves' disease was diagnosed according to American Thyroid Association guidelines. The patients came from an endocrinology department in Xi'an, China. From each patient, around 8.3 milliliters of peripheral blood was collected into an EDTA anticoagulant tube. Ficoll Paque Plus density gradient separation was used to isolate PBMCs, and no further T cell sorting was performed. An Agilent 2100 Bioanalyzer and agarose gel were used to assess RNA quality, and a NanoDrop 2000 was used to measure RNA concentration. Broad study findings and their caveats: Only peripheral blood was studied, because thyroid tissue, the primary lesion, was inaccessible. Persistent patients shared more public clonotypes among themselves (around 2,500) than newly diagnosed patients did (approximately 970). Compared with newly diagnosed patients, persistent Graves' disease patients had lower TCR Shannon entropy and fewer highly expanded clones, which suggests clonal expansion. Sequencing and analysis were restricted to the TCR beta chain. TRBV28, TRBJ1-2 and TRBJ2-5 were preferentially used in persistent disease, while TRBV20-1 and TRBJ2-1 were favored in newly diagnosed disease. The authors acknowledged the small sample size as a limitation that may reduce accuracy.

From the cysteine through the phenylalanine, the CDR3 covers 15 amino acids. The kept DNA is CDR3 alone, 45 bases in frame from the first base. Looking up the germline V gene (reference sequence) yields CDR1 SEHNR and CDR2 FQNEAQ. A distance of 11 bases separates the germline ends of V and J, which lose 2 bases and 1 base respectively. The material sequenced was peripheral blood mononuclear cells (PBMCs), taken when the disease was refractory, from a patient treated with antithyroid drugs. This receptor was identified in a female donor with Graves disease. This sequence uses TRBV7-9 and TRBJ1-1; no D segment can be confidently identified. At the DNA level, the sequence is TGTGCCAGCAGCTTACAACAGATAGCGAACACTGAAGCTTTCTTT. Its amino acids are CASSLQQIANTEAFF.